The TCR beta chain under discussion was sequenced for a study of shared clonotypes between healthy human individuals. Study observations and caveats: Generation probabilities were higher for clonotypes shared across all four sorted-subset donors than for unshared ones.

Sequenced by immunoSEQ multiplex PCR; TCRdb stores in-frame clones only, minus some. The table lists about a million clones, around four fifths of them singletons. Trimming left V 5 bases short and J 7 bases short, with 12 bases between. CDR3 length: 12 residues. Germline lookup yields CDR1 GTSNPN and CDR2 SVGIG (reference sequence). This clone was observed a handful of times. What it binds is unknown. Donors were healthy HIV-negative adults without recently reported acute infections or vaccinations. Negatively enriched CD4+ T cells were divided by CD45RA into naive and memory. The specimen was memory CD4+ T cells sorted from blood. Subset given: CD45RA-negative fraction. The TCR originated in a man between 18 and 29 years old in good health. The V gene is TRBV30, the J gene TRBJ1-5, with a weak D call TRBD1 (6 bases). This chain's CDR3 is CAWGGLGQPQHF. DNA for the CDR3: TGTGCCTGGGGGGGGCTGGGCCAGCCCCAGCATTTT.